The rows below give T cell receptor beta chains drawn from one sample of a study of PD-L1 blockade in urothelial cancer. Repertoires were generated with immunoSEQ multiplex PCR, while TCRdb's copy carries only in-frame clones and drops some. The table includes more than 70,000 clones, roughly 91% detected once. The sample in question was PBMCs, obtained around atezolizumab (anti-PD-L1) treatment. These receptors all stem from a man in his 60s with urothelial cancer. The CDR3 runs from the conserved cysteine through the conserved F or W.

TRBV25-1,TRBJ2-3,CASSGGGLTDTQYF
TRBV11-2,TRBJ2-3,CASSSWTSGADTQYF
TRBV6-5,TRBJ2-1,CASSFLHSYNEQFF
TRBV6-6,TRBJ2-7,CASSYTLNEQYF
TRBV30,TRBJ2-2,CASGTGIETGELFF
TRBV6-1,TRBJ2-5,CAEGGQGANQETQYF
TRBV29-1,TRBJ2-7,CSVGDGTGVSHEQYF
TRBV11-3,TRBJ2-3,CASSLGGKSTRADTQYF
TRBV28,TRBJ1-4,CASSPPTANTFF
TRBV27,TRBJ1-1,CASRQKAGTGGLNTEAFF
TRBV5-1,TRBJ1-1,CASSLDSYGTEAFF
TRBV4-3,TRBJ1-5,CASSQDRGWQPQHF
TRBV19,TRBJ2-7,CASSISGGGQYEQYF
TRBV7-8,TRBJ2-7,CASSLGQGFEQYF
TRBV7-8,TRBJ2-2,CASSLAARTSARTGELFF
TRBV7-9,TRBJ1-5,CASSLGQGAGQPQHF
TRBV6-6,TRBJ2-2,CASRSGTGVGGELFF
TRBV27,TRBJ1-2,CASSLAGGPNYGYTF
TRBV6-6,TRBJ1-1,CASSYTTGGLGEAFF
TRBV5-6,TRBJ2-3,CASSKKRTSGGLITDTQYF
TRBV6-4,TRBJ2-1,CASSIQASNEQFF
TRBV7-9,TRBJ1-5,CASSGPGTGENQPQHF
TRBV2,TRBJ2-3,CASSEGWLAGTDTQYF
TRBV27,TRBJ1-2,CASSLKPNQDRDGHGYTF
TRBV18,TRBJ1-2,CASSPTGVGGENYGYTF
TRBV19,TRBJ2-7,CASSIDPERQGVDSYEQYF
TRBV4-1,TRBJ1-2,CASSQGRAERTGAGYGYTF
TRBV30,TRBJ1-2,CAWTGGDYGYTF
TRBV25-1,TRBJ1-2,CASSDERGYGYTF
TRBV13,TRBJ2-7,CASSLSHEQYF
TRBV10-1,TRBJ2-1,CASSEGTSGSYNEQFF
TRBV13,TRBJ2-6,CASSFGLAGSGANVLTF
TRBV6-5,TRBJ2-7,CASHPGGRVGYEQYF
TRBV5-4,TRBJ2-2,CASSLWSSGGTELFF
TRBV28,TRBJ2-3,CASSAGYTQYF
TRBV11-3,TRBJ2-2,CASSLGGVAGELFF
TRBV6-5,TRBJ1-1,CEAGEMNTEAFF
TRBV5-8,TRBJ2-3,CASSSRLAGSTDTQYF
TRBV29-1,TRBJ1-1,CSGAPYSLNTEAFF
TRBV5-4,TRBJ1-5,CASSTGGTGGFQPQHF
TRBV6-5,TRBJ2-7,CASSSVTQTYEQYF
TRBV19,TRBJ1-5,CASSISKYRVSNQPQHF
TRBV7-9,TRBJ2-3,CASSQDGGGQISTDTQYF
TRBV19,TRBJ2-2,CASRRLLTASGSPNTGELFF
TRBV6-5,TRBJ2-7,CASSYSMGAPSYEQYF
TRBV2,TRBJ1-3,CASSDRNTIYF
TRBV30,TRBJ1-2,CAWNLGAHRTHF
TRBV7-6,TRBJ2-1,CASSLTGGNVDEQFF
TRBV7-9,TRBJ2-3,CASSLAGGPGTDTQYF
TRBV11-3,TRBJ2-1,CASSSGQGRNEQFF
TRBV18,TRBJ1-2,CASSLRTGYYGYTF
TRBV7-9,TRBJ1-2,CASSPRGQWGYTF
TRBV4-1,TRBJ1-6,CASSQIFLPGYNSPLHF
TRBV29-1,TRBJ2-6,CSVEDSGQGTSGANVLTF